This T cell receptor (beta chain) emerged from a study of T cell changes during pregnancy in multiple sclerosis. TCRdb's copy holds only in-frame clones and misses some; the assay was immunoSEQ multiplex PCR. The data contain approximately 53,000 clones, about 92% of them singletons. The ends were cut back, 1 base at V and 5 bases at J, with 18 bases in the middle. Germline V gene lookup returns CDR1 SGHNT and CDR2 YENEEA. The CDR3 runs 16 residues. The receptor was derived from a female donor with multiple sclerosis, enrolled in a pregnancy study. The genes are TRBV11-3 and TRBJ2-7; D is possibly TRBD2 (7 bases). This specimen consisted of CD4+ T cells from peripheral blood mononuclear cells, obtained in the third trimester of pregnancy. CDR3 residues: CASSLASGGGADEQYF. Here the CDR3 DNA reads TGTGCCAGCAGCTTAGCGTCGGGGGGCGGCGCGGACGAGCAGTACTTC.